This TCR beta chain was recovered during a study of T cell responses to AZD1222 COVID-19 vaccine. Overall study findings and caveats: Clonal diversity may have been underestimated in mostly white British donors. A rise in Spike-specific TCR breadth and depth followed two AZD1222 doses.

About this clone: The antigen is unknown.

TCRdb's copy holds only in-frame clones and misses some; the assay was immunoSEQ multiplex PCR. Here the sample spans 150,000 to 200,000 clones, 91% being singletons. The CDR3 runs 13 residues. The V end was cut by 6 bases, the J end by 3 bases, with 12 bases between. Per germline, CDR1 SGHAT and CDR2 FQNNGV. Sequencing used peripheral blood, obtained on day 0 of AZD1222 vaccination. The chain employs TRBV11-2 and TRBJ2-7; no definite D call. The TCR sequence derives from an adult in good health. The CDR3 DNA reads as TGTGCCAGCAGAGTAATCGGCCTCTACGAGCAGTACTTC. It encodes CASRVIGLYEQYF.